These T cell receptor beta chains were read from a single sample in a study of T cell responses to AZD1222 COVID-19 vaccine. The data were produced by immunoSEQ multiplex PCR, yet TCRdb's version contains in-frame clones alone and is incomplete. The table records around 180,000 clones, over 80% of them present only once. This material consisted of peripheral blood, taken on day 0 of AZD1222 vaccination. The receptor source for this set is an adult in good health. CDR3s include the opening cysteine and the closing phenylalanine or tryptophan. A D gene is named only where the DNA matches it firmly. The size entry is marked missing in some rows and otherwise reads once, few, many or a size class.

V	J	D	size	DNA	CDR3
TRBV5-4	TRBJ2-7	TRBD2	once	TGTGCCAGCAGCTCTCTAGCGGGAGGGATTTACGAGCAGTACTTC	CASSSLAGGIYEQYF
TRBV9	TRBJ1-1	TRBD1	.	TGTGCCAGCAGCGCCCGACAGGGGGCGAGTACTGAAGCTTTCTTT	CASSARQGASTEAFF
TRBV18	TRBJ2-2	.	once	TGTGCCAGCTCACCACCTACTCTGAGGGCGGGCACCGGGGAGCTGTTTTTT	CASSPPTLRAGTGELFF
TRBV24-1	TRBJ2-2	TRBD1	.	TGTGCCACCAGTGATACGGGACAGGGGCGAACCGGGGAGCTGTTTTTT	CATSDTGQGRTGELFF
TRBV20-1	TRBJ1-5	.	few	TGCAGTGCTAGTTCCGTACAGCTTAATCAGCCCCAGCATTTT	CSASSVQLNQPQHF
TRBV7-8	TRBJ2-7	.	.	TGTGCCAGCAGCCGAAGGCTAGGGTCCTCCGAGCAGTACTTC	CASSRRLGSSEQYF
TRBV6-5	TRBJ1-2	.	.	TGTGCCAGCAGTTACCCGGGAGCGGATTTTAGGGGCTACACCTTC	CASSYPGADFRGYTF
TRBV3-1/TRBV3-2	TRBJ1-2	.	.	TGTGCCAGCAGCCAAGAGGGGAGAGTATACAAATTC	CASSQEGRVYKF
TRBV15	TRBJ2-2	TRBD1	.	TGTGCCACCAGCAGAAGAACAGGGGGCCTGTCCGGGGAGCTGTTTTTT	CATSRRTGGLSGELFF
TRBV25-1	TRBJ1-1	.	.	TGTGCCAGCAGTCCCAGTAAGATGAACACTGAAGCTTTCTTT	CASSPSKMNTEAFF
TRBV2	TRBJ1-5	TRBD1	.	TGTGCCAGCAGTGAAGAGACAGGGGTACGGCAGCCCCAGCATTTT	CASSEETGVRQPQHF
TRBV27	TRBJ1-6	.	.	TGTGCCAGCAGTTTATTCGCCGACAGGCCGAATTCACCCCTCCACTTT	CASSLFADRPNSPLHF
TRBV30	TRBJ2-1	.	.	TGTGCCCTAAGTGCGGGACGGGAGCAGTTCTTC	CALSAGREQFF
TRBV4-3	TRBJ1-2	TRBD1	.	TGCGCCAGCAGCCAAGTAGCAGGGGGCTTTGATGGCTACACCTTC	CASSQVAGGFDGYTF
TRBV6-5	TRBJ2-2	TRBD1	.	TGTGCCAGCAGCTACAGTCAGGGGGCTCGCACCGGGGAGCTGTTTTTT	CASSYSQGARTGELFF
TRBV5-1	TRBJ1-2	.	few	TGCGCCAGCAGCTCGACAGGAATCTATGGCTACACCTTC	CASSSTGIYGYTF
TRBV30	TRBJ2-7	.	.	TGTGCCTGGAGTGTAGGGCCGGCCGAGCAGTACTTC	CAWSVGPAEQYF
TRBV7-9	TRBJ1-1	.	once	TGTGCCAGCAGCTTAGTGGGCAGGGGCGGCACTGAAGCTTTCTTT	CASSLVGRGGTEAFF
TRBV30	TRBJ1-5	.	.	TGTGCCTGGAGTGACCTTAGCAATCAGCCCCAGCATTTT	CAWSDLSNQPQHF
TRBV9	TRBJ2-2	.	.	TGTGCCAGCAGTTCGGGGGCAGTCTCCGCCGGGGAGCTGTTTTTT	CASSSGAVSAGELFF
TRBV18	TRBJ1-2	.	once	TGTGCCAGCTCACCAACCCCGGGGGCGTTCGATGGGGGCACCTTC	CASSPTPGAFDGGTF
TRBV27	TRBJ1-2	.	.	TGTGCCAGCAGTTTATCGGGATTGGAGGGCCACTATGGCTACACCTTC	CASSLSGLEGHYGYTF
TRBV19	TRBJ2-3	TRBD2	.	TGTGCCAGTAGTACTAGCGGGGTCACAGATACGCAGTATTTT	CASSTSGVTDTQYF
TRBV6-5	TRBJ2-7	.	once	TGTGCCAGCAGCAGCAGGGGTTTCTACGAGCAGTACTTC	CASSSRGFYEQYF
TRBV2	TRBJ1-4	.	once	TGTGCCAGCGGAAGGGAGGATGAAAAACTGTTTTTT	CASGREDEKLFF
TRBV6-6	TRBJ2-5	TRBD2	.	TGTGCCAGCATGGGAGGACTAGTCCAAGAGACCCAGTACTTC	CASMGGLVQETQYF
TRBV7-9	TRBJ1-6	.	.	TGTGCCAGCAGCTGGGATTCCTATAATTCACCCCTCCACTTT	CASSWDSYNSPLHF
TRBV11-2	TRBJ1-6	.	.	TGTGCCAGCAGCGCAGGAAGGAACAATAATTCACCCCTCCACTTT	CASSAGRNNNSPLHF